This T cell receptor beta chain was captured by sequencing in a study of blood T cell repertoires in COVID-19. Whole-study context: There were acute and convalescent COVID-19 samples, and they came from the United States, Italy and Spain. Sample material is recorded as cDNA or gDNA derived from T cells, B-cell-depleted T cells, or PBMCs.

CDR1 and CDR2 from the germline V gene are MRHNA and SNTAGT. Trimming removed 10 bases at V and 8 bases at J, with 12 bases between. This CDR3 has 10 residues. In the authors' methods: Researchers report that nucleated cell counts were estimated from reference gene primer amplification. The data were produced by immunoSEQ multiplex PCR, yet TCRdb's version contains in-frame clones alone and is incomplete. V, J and clone size are those of that table, while D and trimming were read from the DNA. The repertoire holds some 24,000 clones, with around nine tenths as singletons. The TCR was taken from a man aged 50 or older with active COVID-19. Sequenced material: peripheral blood. This chain connects TRBV6-4 to TRBJ2-7; D gene unclear. The CDR3, as DNA: TGTGCCAACCTAGAACCCAAGCAGTACTTC. Its protein product is CANLEPKQYF.